The 15 T cell receptor beta chains presented below share a single source sample, sequenced in a study of T cells in Graves' hyperthyroidism and ophthalmopathy. Regions amplified from RNA transcripts were the TCR beta CDR3 regions. An initial round of RT-PCR targeting the TCR CDR3 relied on the HTBI primer set. From the multiplex PCR reads, TCRdb called clonotypes with MiXCR, one entry per CDR3 protein. The sample records around 300,000 distinct CDR3 sequences, less than 30% being singletons. The specimen was blood. These TCRs come from a middle-aged man with Graves' hyperthyroidism that later progressed to Graves' ophthalmopathy.

This clonotype has at least ten counts. The V call is TRBV5-4, the J call TRBJ2-5; either TRBD1 or TRBD2 may supply D (5 bases each). This CDR3 is 14 amino acids long. V lost 4 bases and J lost 5, with 15 bases in between. Germline CDR1 and CDR2: SGHNT and YYREEE (reference sequence). The CDR3 here is CASSGTGRGETQYF. The CDR3 region has the DNA TGTGCCAGCAGCGGGACCGGAAGAGGGGAGACCCAGTACTTC.

This clonotype was counted ten times or more. The chain carries TRBV2 and TRBJ1-5; a weak D match, TRBD1 (5 bases). CDR1 is SNHLY, CDR2 FYNNEI, per germline. The V gene lost 5 bases and the J gene lost 6 bases, with 17 bases spanning the gap. The CDR3 is 15 residues long. The CDR3 loop is CASSLLRGTTQPQHF. The DNA for the CDR3 is TGTGCCAGCAGTCTTCTAAGAGGGACCACTCAGCCCCAGCATTTT. Complete variable domain (other parts from reference TRBV2 and TRBJ1-5): EPEVTQTPSHQVTQMGQEVILRCVPISNHLYFYWYRQILGQKVEFLVSFYNNEISEKSEIFDDQFSVERPDGSNFTLKIRSTKLEDSAMYFCASSLLRGTTQPQHFGDGTRLSIL.

This clonotype was found many times. V gene TRBV10-3 combines with J gene TRBJ1-2; D gene ambiguous. V gave up 4 bases and J gave up 8 bases, with 17 bases separating them. The CDR3 totals 14 residues. Looked up from germline, CDR1 is ENHRY and CDR2 is SYGVKD. Here the CDR3 DNA reads TGTGCCATCAGTGTCCAAACAGTTTGGGGAGGCTACACCTTC. This gives the protein CAISVQTVWGGYTF.

V usage is TRBV6-2 or TRBV6-3 and J usage is TRBJ1-1, with D tentatively TRBD1 (5 bases). Germline V gene data show CDR1 as MNHEY and CDR2 as SVGEGT. V lost 6 bases and J lost 7, with 15 bases in between. The CDR3 is 13 amino acids. In DNA, the CDR3 is TGTGCCAGCAGCCATCGCAGGGAAAATGAAGCTTTCTTT. This encodes CASSHRRENEAFF.

This clonotype was seen at least ten times. The rearrangement links TRBV20-1 to TRBJ2-7; D is unresolved. Between the trimmed V and J ends, which lost 0 bases and 2 bases, there was a span of 8 bases. This CDR3 is 13 amino acids long. Per the germline V gene, CDR1 is DFQATT and CDR2 is SNEGSKA (reference sequence). The CDR3 here is CSARETQTYEQYF. CDR3 coding DNA: TGCAGTGCTAGAGAGACACAAACCTACGAGCAGTACTTC.

This clonotype was observed many times. This chain connects TRBV29-1 to TRBJ2-5, with 9 bases matching TRBD1. The CDR3 contains 14 residues. V lost 7 bases to trimming and J lost 3 bases; unmatched junction nucleotides: 9. The germline V gene encodes CDR1 SQVTM and CDR2 ANQGSEA. The CDR3 region has the DNA TGCAGCGCCGCGGCGGGACAGGGTGAAGAGACCCAGTACTTC. Encoded protein: CSAAAGQGEETQYF.

This clonotype was seen many times. The chain uses TRBV2 and TRBJ1-5; 7 bases align to TRBD1. Germline CDR1 SNHLY, CDR2 FYNNEI. With 6 bases clipped from V and 7 bases from J, the junction kept 6 bases outside the gene matches. CDR3 size: 13 residues. The CDR3 DNA reads as TGTGCCAGCAGGGAGACAGGGTACCAGCCCCAGCATTTT. This translates into CASRETGYQPQHF.

This clonotype was detected ten times or more. The V gene is TRBV7-4, the J gene TRBJ1-2; no clear D. CDR1 and CDR2 (germline): SGHVT, SQSDAQ. The CDR3 has 14 amino acids. Trimming shortened V by 6 bases and J by 5 bases, and 16 bases separated the two germline ends. The CDR3 coding sequence is TGTGCCAGCAGTCAGAAACCCCCAGAATATGGCTACACCTTC. Amino acid sequence: CASSQKPPEYGYTF.

This clonotype was seen repeatedly, ten times or more. The rearrangement links TRBV30 to TRBJ2-7; 8 bases align to TRBD2. Per the germline V gene, CDR1 is GTSNPN and CDR2 is SVGIG (reference sequence). The CDR3 is 11 residues long. J lost 5 bases, V lost 3 bases, and 0 bases had no gene match. Here the CDR3 DNA reads TGTGCCTGGAGACTAGCGGACGAGCAGTACTTC. This gives the protein CAWRLADEQYF.

This clonotype was found many times. The chain combines TRBV25-1 with TRBJ2-5; TRBD2 agrees at 9 bases. The ends lost 6 bases at V and 7 bases at J; junction bases unmatched: 6. The CDR3 is 13 residues long. The germline CDR1 and CDR2 sequences are MGHDK and SYGVNS. This CDR3 is CASRDNSGGTQYF. The CDR3 DNA sequence: TGTGCCAGCAGAGACAATAGCGGGGGGACCCAGTACTTC. Filled out from reference TRBV25-1 and TRBJ2-5, the complete variable domain reads EADIYQTPRYLVIGTGKKITLECSQTMGHDKMYWYQQDPGMELHLIHYSYGVNSTEKGDLSSESTVSRIRTEHFPLTLESARPSHTSQYLCASRDNSGGTQYFGPGTRLLVL.

This clonotype was observed many times. The gene calls are TRBV11-2 and TRBJ1-1, with D possibly being TRBD1 (5 bases). The V gene's germline CDR1 is SGHAT and CDR2 FQNNGV. V gave up 1 base and J gave up 4 bases, with 19 bases separating them. The CDR3 runs to 17 residues. The CDR3 DNA follows: TGTGCCAGCAGCTTAGTATGGGGTGGGGCAGGAGGCACTGAAGCTTTCTTT. Its translation is CASSLVWGGAGGTEAFF.

This clonotype was recorded at least ten times. The V and J genes are TRBV7-2 and TRBJ2-7; D gene unclear. Trimming left V 1 base short and J 6 bases short, with 13 bases between. CDR3 length equals 14 residues. From germline, CDR1 is SGHTA and CDR2 FQGNSA. CDR3 amino acids: CASSLGGDLIEQYF. CDR3 coding DNA: TGTGCCAGCAGCTTAGGTGGAGACCTAATCGAGCAGTACTTC.

Concerning this clonotype: This could be a read error, since a much larger clone is one nucleotide away. This chain uses TRBV11-2 with TRBJ2-7; TRBD1 matches at 9 bases. CDR1 SGHAT and CDR2 FQNNGV come from the germline V gene. V gave up 4 bases and J gave up 3 bases; unmatched junction bases: 10. The CDR3 loop spans 16 amino acids. As DNA, the CDR3 is TGTGCCAGCAGCTCAGTGGGGACGGGACAGGGCTACGAGCAGTACTTC. Its translation is CASSSVGTGQGYEQYF.

Many counts were recorded for this clonotype. V is TRBV7-8 and J is TRBJ1-3, with TRBD1 as a possible D gene (6 bases). CDR1 SGHVS and CDR2 FQNEAQ come from the germline V gene. CDR3 size: 17 residues. Trimming left V 4 bases short and J 7 bases short, with 23 bases between. The chain's CDR3 is CASSSFLRDNTLNTIYF. The CDR3 DNA reads TGTGCCAGCAGCTCTTTCCTGCGGGACAATACTCTGAACACCATATATTTT.

In this sample, this clonotype turned up many times. This chain connects TRBV20-1 to TRBJ2-7; D unclear. CDR1 is DFQATT and CDR2 is SNEGSKA in the germline V gene (reference sequence). With 0 bases removed from V and 1 base from J, the gap between germline ends came to 16 bases. The CDR3 is 16 residues long. The CDR3 region is CSARDPDGPTSYEQYF. The CDR3 DNA reads as TGCAGTGCTAGAGATCCGGACGGGCCCACTTCCTACGAGCAGTACTTC.